What follows describes a single TCR beta chain. Its specificity is not known. The data stem from a study of cytomegalovirus exposure and HLA in healthy donors. Study-wide context: As an earlier analysis found, 150 million to 200 million T cells yielded approximately 110 million unique TCR beta sequences.

Germline CDR1 SEHNR, CDR2 FQNEAQ (reference sequence). Trimming removed 1 base from V and 4 bases from J, with 7 bases in between. The CDR3 runs to 13 residues. Study results and limitations: HLA allele associations emerged for around 16,000 TCR beta sequences in a later analysis, at 0.05 false discovery rate. As a later analysis showed, a missense DCLRE1C variant was linked to trimming of TCR beta V- and J-genes.

The study ran its PCR with 60 Vbeta and 13 Jbeta primers. Assay used: immunoSEQ multiplex PCR; TCRdb lists only in-frame clones, some missing. Across just over 80,000 clones, the top ten clones capture 1.1% of the sample. Material: PBMCs. This clonotype was sampled from a woman aged 30 to 39 in good health and CMV-seronegative. The V gene is TRBV7-9, the J gene TRBJ2-5; perhaps TRBD1 as D (6 bases). The DNA for the CDR3 is TGTGCCAGCAGCTTAGACAGGGCAGAGACCCAGTACTTC. It yields the protein CASSLDRAETQYF.